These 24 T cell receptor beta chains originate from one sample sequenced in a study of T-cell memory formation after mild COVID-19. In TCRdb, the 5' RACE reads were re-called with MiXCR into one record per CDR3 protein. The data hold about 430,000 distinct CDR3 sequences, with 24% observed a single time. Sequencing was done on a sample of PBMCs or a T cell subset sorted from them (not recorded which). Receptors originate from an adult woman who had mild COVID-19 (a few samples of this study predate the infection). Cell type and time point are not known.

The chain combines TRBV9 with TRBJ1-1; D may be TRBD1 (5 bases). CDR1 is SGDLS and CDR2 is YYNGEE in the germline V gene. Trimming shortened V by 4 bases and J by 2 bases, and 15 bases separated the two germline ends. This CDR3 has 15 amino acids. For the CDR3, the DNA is TGTGCCAGCAGCCGTCCACGGGGGACTAACACTGAAGCTTTCTTT. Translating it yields CASSRPRGTNTEAFF.

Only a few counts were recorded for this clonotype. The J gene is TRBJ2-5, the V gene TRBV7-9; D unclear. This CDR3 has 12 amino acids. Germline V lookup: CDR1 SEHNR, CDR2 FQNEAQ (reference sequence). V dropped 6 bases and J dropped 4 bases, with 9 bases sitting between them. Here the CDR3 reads CASSQLGETQYF. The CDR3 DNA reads TGTGCCAGCAGTCAGCTAGGAGAGACCCAGTACTTC. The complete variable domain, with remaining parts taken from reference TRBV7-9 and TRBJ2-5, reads DTGVSQNPRHKITKRGQNVTFRCDPISEHNRLYWYRQTLGQGPEFLTYFQNEAQLEKSRLLSDRFSAERPKGSFSTLEIQRTEQGDSAMYLCASSQLGETQYFGPGTRLLVL.

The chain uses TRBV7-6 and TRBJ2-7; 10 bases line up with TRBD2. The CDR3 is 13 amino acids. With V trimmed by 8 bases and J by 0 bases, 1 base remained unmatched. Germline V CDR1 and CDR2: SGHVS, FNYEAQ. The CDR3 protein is CASGLADSYEQYF. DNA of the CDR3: TGTGCCAGCGGACTAGCGGACTCCTACGAGCAGTACTTC.

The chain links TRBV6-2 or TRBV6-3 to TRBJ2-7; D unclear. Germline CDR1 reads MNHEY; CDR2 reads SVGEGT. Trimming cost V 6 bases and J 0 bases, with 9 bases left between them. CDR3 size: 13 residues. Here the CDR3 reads CASSKDHSYEQYF. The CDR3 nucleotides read TGTGCCAGCAGCAAGGACCACTCCTACGAGCAGTACTTC.

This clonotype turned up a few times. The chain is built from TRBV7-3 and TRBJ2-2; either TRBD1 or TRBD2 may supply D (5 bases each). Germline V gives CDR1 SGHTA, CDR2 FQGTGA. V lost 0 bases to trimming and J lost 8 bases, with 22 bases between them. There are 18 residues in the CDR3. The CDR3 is CASSLTRGGNLKAGELFF. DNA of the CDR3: TGTGCCAGCAGCTTAACGCGTGGGGGAAACCTCAAGGCTGGGGAGCTGTTTTTT. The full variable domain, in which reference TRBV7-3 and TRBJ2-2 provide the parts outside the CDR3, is GAGVSQTPSNKVTEKGKYVELRCDPISGHTALYWYRQSLGQGPEFLIYFQGTGAADDSGLPNDRFFAVRPEGSVSTLKIQRTERGDSAVYLCASSLTRGGNLKAGELFFGEGSRLTVL.

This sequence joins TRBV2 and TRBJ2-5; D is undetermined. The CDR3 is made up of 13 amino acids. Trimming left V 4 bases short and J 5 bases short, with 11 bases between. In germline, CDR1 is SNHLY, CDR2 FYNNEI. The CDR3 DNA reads TGTGCCAGCAGTGTCGGTCTGATGGAGACCCAGTACTTC. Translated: CASSVGLMETQYF.

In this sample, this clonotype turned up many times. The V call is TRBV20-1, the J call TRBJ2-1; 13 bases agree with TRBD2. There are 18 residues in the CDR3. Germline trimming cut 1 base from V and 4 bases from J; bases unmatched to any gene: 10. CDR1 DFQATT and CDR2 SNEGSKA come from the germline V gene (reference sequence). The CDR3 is CSARGSGPGLAGYNEQFF. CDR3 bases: TGCAGTGCTAGAGGATCGGGACCGGGACTAGCGGGATACAATGAGCAGTTCTTC.

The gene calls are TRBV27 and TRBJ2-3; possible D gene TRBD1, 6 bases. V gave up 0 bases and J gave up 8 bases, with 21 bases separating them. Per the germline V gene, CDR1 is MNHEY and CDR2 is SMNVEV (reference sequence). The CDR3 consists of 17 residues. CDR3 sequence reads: CASSLSAESDRSSTQYF. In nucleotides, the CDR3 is TGTGCCAGCAGTTTATCGGCCGAGTCCGACAGGTCGAGTACGCAGTATTTT.

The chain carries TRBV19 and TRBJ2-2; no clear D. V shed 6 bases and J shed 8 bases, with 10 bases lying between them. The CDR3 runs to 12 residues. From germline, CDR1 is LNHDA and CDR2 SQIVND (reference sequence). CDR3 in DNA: TGTGCCAGTAGGTCGAACTTGGGGGAGCTGTTTTTT. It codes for CASRSNLGELFF.

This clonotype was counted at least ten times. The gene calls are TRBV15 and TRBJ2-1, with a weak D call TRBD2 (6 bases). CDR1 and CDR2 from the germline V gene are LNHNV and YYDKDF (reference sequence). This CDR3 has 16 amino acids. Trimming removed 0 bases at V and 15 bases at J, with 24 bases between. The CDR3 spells CATSRDGLANYHESFF. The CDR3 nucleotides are TGTGCCACCAGCAGAGATGGGCTAGCGAACTACCATGAGTCGTTCTTC.

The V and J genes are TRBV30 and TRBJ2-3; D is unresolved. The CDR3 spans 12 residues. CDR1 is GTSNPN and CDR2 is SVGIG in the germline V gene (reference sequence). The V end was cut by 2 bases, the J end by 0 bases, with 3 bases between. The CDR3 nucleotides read TGTGCCTGGAGTCCGAGCACAGATACGCAGTATTTT. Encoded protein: CAWSPSTDTQYF.

The chain's CDR3 is CASSQSLGGTSNQPQHF. DNA for the CDR3: TGTGCCAGCAGCCAATCCCTGGGCGGGACTAGCAATCAGCCCCAGCATTTT. This chain uses TRBV3-1 with TRBJ1-5, with a weak D call TRBD1 (5 bases). V lost 2 bases, J lost 0 bases, and 14 bases lay in between. From germline, CDR1 is LGHDT and CDR2 YNNKEL (reference sequence). This CDR3 spans 17 amino acids.

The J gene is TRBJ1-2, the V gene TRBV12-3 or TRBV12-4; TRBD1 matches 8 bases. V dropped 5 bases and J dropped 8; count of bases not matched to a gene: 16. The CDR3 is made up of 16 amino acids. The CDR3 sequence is CASSPGQGNVLRGYTF. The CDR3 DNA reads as TGTGCCAGCAGTCCCGGACAGGGAAATGTTCTTCGGGGCTACACCTTC.

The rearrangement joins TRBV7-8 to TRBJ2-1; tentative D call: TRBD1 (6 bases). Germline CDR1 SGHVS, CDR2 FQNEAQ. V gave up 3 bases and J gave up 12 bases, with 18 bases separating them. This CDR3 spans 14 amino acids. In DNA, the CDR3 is TGTGCCAGCAGCTTCCTGGGGGCCCCTTTAGGGCAGTTCTTC. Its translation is CASSFLGAPLGQFF.

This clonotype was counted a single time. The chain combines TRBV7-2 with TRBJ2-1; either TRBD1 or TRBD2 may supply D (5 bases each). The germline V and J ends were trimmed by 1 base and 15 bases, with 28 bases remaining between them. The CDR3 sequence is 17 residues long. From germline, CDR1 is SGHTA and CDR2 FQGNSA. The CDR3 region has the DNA TGTGCCAGCAGCTTAGGGGTGTTGGGGACCTCTCGTGACGCGCGGTTCTTC. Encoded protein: CASSLGVLGTSRDARFF. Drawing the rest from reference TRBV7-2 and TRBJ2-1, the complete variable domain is GAGVSQSPSNKVTEKGKDVELRCDPISGHTALYWYRQSLGQGLEFLIYFQGNSAPDKSGLPSDRFSAERTGGSVSTLTIQRTQQEDSAVYLCASSLGVLGTSRDARFFGPGTRLTVL.

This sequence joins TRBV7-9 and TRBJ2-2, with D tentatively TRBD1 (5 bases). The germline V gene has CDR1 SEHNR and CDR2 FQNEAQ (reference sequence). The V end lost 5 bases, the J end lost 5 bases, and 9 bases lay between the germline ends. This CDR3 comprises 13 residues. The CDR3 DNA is TGTGCCAGCAGCCCAGGGTGGACCGGGGAGCTGTTTTTT. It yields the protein CASSPGWTGELFF.

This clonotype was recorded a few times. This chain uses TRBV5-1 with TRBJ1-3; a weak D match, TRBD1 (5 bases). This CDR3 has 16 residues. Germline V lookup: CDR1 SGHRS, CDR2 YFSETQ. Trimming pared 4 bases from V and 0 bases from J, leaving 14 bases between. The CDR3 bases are TGCGCCAGCAGCACGGACGGGGCCACCTCTGGAAACACCATATATTTT. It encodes CASSTDGATSGNTIYF. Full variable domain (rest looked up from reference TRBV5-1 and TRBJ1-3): KAGVTQTPRYLIKTRGQQVTLSCSPISGHRSVSWYQQTPGQGLQFLFEYFSETQRNKGNFPGRFSGRQFSNSRSEMNVSTLELGDSALYLCASSTDGATSGNTIYFGEGSWLTVV.

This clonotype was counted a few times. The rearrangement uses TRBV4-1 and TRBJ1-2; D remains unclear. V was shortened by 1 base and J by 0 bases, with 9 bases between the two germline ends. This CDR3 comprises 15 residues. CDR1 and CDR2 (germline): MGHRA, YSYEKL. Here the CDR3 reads CASSQVAEANYGYTF. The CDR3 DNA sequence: TGCGCCAGCAGCCAAGTGGCCGAAGCTAACTATGGCTACACCTTC.

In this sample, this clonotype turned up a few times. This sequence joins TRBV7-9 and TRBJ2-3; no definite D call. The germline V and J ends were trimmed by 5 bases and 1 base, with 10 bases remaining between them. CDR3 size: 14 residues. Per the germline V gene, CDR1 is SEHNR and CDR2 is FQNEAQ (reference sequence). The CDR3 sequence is CASSPRSGTDTQYF. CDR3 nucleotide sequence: TGTGCCAGCAGCCCCAGAAGTGGCACAGATACGCAGTATTTT.

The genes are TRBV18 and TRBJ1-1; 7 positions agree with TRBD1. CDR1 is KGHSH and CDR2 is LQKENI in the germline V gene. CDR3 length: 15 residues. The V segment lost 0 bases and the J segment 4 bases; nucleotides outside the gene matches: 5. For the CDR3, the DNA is TGTGCCAGCTCACCACCGGGACAGCCAAGCACTGAAGCTTTCTTT. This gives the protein CASSPPGQPSTEAFF.

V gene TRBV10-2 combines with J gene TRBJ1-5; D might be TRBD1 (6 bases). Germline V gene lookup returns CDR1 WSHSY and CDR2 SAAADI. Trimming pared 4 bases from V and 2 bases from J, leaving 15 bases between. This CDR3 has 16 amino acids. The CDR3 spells CASSAGGAGGNQPQHF. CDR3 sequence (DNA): TGCGCCAGCAGTGCCGGGGGGGCGGGGGGCAATCAGCCCCAGCATTTT.

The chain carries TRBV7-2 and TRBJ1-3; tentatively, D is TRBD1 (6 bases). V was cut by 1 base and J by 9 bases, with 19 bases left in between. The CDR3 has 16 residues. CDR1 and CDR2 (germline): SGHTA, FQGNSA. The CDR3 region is CASSLDRGRSGVTIYF. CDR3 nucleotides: TGTGCCAGCAGCTTAGACCGGGGGCGAAGCGGTGTCACCATATATTTT. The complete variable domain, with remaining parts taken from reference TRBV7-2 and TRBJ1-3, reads GAGVSQSPSNKVTEKGKDVELRCDPISGHTALYWYRQSLGQGLEFLIYFQGNSAPDKSGLPSDRFSAERTGGSVSTLTIQRTQQEDSAVYLCASSLDRGRSGVTIYFGEGSWLTVV.

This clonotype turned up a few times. The chain's CDR3 is CATSRDPHAGNEQYF. As DNA, the CDR3 is TGTGCCACCAGCAGAGATCCCCATGCTGGAAACGAGCAGTACTTC. The rearrangement joins TRBV15 to TRBJ2-7, with D hard to call. Germline CDR1 reads LNHNV; CDR2 reads YYDKDF (reference sequence). CDR3 size: 15 residues. Trimming stripped 0 bases from V and 5 bases from J, with 14 bases between.

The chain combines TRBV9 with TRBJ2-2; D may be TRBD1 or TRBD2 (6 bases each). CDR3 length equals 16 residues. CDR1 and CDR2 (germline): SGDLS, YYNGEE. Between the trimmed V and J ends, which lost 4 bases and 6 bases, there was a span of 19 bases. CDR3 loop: CASSTDSGLGAGELFF. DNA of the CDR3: TGTGCCAGCAGCACGGACAGCGGGTTAGGCGCCGGGGAGCTGTTTTTT.